Listed here are 26 T cell receptor beta chains from one sample, sequenced in a study of vaccination effects on CD4 cells after COVID-19. TCRdb's table, derived via immunoSEQ multiplex PCR, lists solely in-frame clones and lacks some. The data contain roughly 26,000 clones, about four fifths of them singletons. The antigens for these receptors are not known. Within the ViraFEST assay, antigen-specific CD4+ T cells underwent expansion with viral peptide pools prior to sequencing. Researchers isolated CD4+ T cells once around 11 days of culture had elapsed. Their SARS-CoV-2 infection, verified by PCR, occurred between March and December 2020. The starting material was CD4+ T cells from PBMCs cultured with HCoV-NL63 spike peptides, obtained before COVID-19 vaccination. These TCRs come from a human donor who had a prior SARS-CoV-2 infection.

The chain combines TRBV5-4 with TRBJ2-3; 7 bases fit TRBD2. CDR3 size: 15 residues. Trimming cost V 7 bases and J 3 bases; bases outside gene matches: 11. Germline-derived CDR1 and CDR2 are SGHNT and YYREEE (reference sequence). The CDR3 nucleotides are TGTGCCAGCGGGGGGGGAGTATCTTTAACAGATACGCAGTATTTT. It encodes CASGGGVSLTDTQYF. The variable domain in full, completed from reference TRBV5-4 and TRBJ2-3, reads ETGVTQSPTHLIKTRGQQVTLRCSSQSGHNTVSWYQQALGQGPQFIFQYYREEENGRGNFPPRFSGLQFPNYSSELNVNALELDDSALYLCASGGGVSLTDTQYFGPGTRLTVL.

This clone turned up a few times. The chain couples TRBV5-1 to TRBJ2-3, with D perhaps matching TRBD2 (6 bases). The germline CDR1 and CDR2 sequences are SGHRS and YFSETQ. The V gene lost 1 base and the J gene lost 2 bases, with 11 bases spanning the gap. The CDR3 extends over 15 amino acids. The CDR3 here is CASSLPSDYTDTQYF. Here the CDR3 DNA reads TGCGCCAGCAGCTTGCCTAGCGACTACACAGATACGCAGTATTTT.

In DNA form, the CDR3 reads TGCGCCAGCAGCTTGGTGGTAGCGGGGGGTAGGGATGAGCAGTTCTTC. This gives the protein CASSLVVAGGRDEQFF. The V call is TRBV5-1, the J call TRBJ2-1; 10 nucleotides align to TRBD2. The trim removed 0 bases at V and 8 bases at J, leaving 8 bases unmatched. There are 16 residues in the CDR3. Germline CDR1 is SGHRS and CDR2 is YFSETQ.

CDR3 amino acids: CASSPRDNTGETQYF. In nucleotides, the CDR3 is TGTGCCAGCAGCCCGCGAGACAACACTGGGGAGACCCAGTACTTC. This chain links TRBV9 with TRBJ2-5; D not resolved. Trimming shortened V by 4 bases and J by 5 bases, and 18 bases separated the two germline ends. CDR1 SGDLS and CDR2 YYNGEE come from the germline V gene. The CDR3 sequence is 15 residues long.

This clone was detected once. This rearrangement joins TRBV9 to TRBJ2-7, with D maybe TRBD2 (6 bases). Deletions cut 7 bases from V and 2 bases from J, with 19 bases between. The germline V gene encodes CDR1 SGDLS and CDR2 YYNGEE. There are 15 residues in the CDR3. DNA for the CDR3: TGTGCCAGCTCTTCCGGTGGGGGACTCACCTACGAGCAGTACTTC. The encoded protein is CASSSGGGLTYEQYF.

The chain uses TRBV7-2 and TRBJ1-1; tentative D call: TRBD1 (6 bases). V dropped 5 bases and J dropped 7 bases, with 20 bases sitting between them. This CDR3 contains 15 residues. Germline CDR1 reads SGHTA; CDR2 reads FQGNSA. CDR3: CASSPRGGGSIEAFF. The CDR3 bases are TGTGCCAGCAGCCCCCGCGGGGGCGGCTCGATTGAAGCTTTCTTT.

This clone was picked up a small number of times. The chain employs TRBV18 and TRBJ2-1, with D tentatively TRBD1 (5 bases). In germline, CDR1 is KGHSH, CDR2 LQKENI. The ends were cut back, 6 bases at V and 4 bases at J, with 16 bases in the middle. The CDR3 consists of 15 residues. CDR3 residues: CASSPRQGQYNEQFF. In nucleotides, the CDR3 is TGTGCCAGCTCGCCTCGTCAGGGCCAGTACAATGAGCAGTTCTTC. Looking up the rest from reference TRBV18 and TRBJ2-1 gives the full variable domain: NAGVMQNPRHLVRRRGQEARLRCSPMKGHSHVYWYRQLPEEGLKFMVYLQKENIIDESGMPKERFSAEFPKEGPSILRIQQVVRGDSAAYFCASSPRQGQYNEQFFGPGTRLTVL.

The chain recombines TRBV7-8 with TRBJ2-3; D remains unclear. Germline V gene lookup returns CDR1 SGHVS and CDR2 FQNEAQ. The CDR3 runs 17 residues. The V and J ends lost 5 bases and 2 bases respectively, with 20 bases between them. CDR3 region: CASSTRASLLTTDTQYF. The DNA of the CDR3 is TGTGCCAGCAGCACCCGGGCTAGTCTCCTCACCACAGATACGCAGTATTTT. Full variable domain (outside the CDR3, taken from reference TRBV7-8 and TRBJ2-3): GAGVSQSPRYKVAKRGQDVALRCDPISGHVSLFWYQQALGQGPEFLTYFQNEAQLDKSGLPSDRFFAERPEGSVSTLKIQRTQQEDSAVYLCASSTRASLLTTDTQYFGPGTRLTVL.

Within the sample, this clone is medium-sized. V usage is TRBV11-3 and J usage is TRBJ2-2, with 11 bases aligning to TRBD1. Germline-derived CDR1 and CDR2 are SGHNT and YENEEA. The CDR3 consists of 16 residues. The V segment lost 5 bases and the J segment 3 bases; nucleotides outside the gene matches: 5. In DNA form, the CDR3 reads TGTGCCAGCAGCCTAAGGACAGGGGGCGACACCGGGGAGCTGTTTTTT. The encoded protein is CASSLRTGGDTGELFF.

This clone was picked up a small number of times. This chain links TRBV19 with TRBJ2-3; 7 nucleotides agree with TRBD2. The germline V gene encodes CDR1 LNHDA and CDR2 SQIVND (reference sequence). V shed 9 bases, J shed 2 bases, and the junction held 8 bases outside the gene matches. This CDR3 has 14 residues. CDR3 DNA: TGTGCCAGCCAACCGGGACTACTCACAGATACGCAGTATTTT. Its translation: CASQPGLLTDTQYF.

The chain joins TRBV2 to TRBJ2-2, with TRBD2 matching over 12 bases. Germline V gene lookup returns CDR1 SNHLY and CDR2 FYNNEI. V lost 5 bases, J lost 4 bases, and 5 bases stayed unmatched. The CDR3 totals 16 residues. The CDR3 DNA reads TGTGCCAGCAGTCCCCTAGCGGGGGGGCGCACCGGGGAGCTGTTTTTT. Protein: CASSPLAGGRTGELFF. Looking up the rest from reference TRBV2 and TRBJ2-2 gives the full variable domain: EPEVTQTPSHQVTQMGQEVILRCVPISNHLYFYWYRQILGQKVEFLVSFYNNEISEKSEIFDDQFSVERPDGSNFTLKIRSTKLEDSAMYFCASSPLAGGRTGELFFGEGSRLTVL.

The chain has TRBV7-8 and TRBJ2-3, with TRBD1 as a possible D gene (6 bases). The CDR3 covers 14 residues. V was cut by 4 bases and J by 6 bases, with 14 bases left in between. In germline, CDR1 is SGHVS, CDR2 FQNEAQ. Here the CDR3 reads CASSWGPLSDTQYF. CDR3 DNA sequence: TGTGCCAGCAGCTGGGGGCCTTTGTCGGATACGCAGTATTTT. The whole variable domain, remainder taken from reference TRBV7-8 and TRBJ2-3, is GAGVSQSPRYKVAKRGQDVALRCDPISGHVSLFWYQQALGQGPEFLTYFQNEAQLDKSGLPSDRFFAERPEGSVSTLKIQRTQQEDSAVYLCASSWGPLSDTQYFGPGTRLTVL.

The chain combines TRBV7-2 with TRBJ1-2; 7 bases are a match to TRBD1. This CDR3 has 16 amino acids. Germline V gene lookup returns CDR1 SGHTA and CDR2 FQGNSA. The V and J ends lost 0 bases and 2 bases, in that order; junction bases with no gene match: 6. CDR3 region: CASSLASRGRNYGYTF. CDR3 DNA sequence: TGTGCCAGCAGCTTAGCGTCGAGGGGGCGAAACTATGGCTACACCTTC.

The chain recombines TRBV5-1 with TRBJ2-5; 14 bases align to TRBD2. Germline CDR1 is SGHRS and CDR2 is YFSETQ. The CDR3 totals 16 residues. The V and J ends lost 4 bases and 5 bases, in that order; junction bases with no gene match: 7. In DNA, the CDR3 is TGCGCCAGCAGCCAGGGACTAGCGGGAGACAGTGAGACCCAGTACTTC. This sequence encodes CASSQGLAGDSETQYF.

The rearrangement uses TRBV5-4 and TRBJ2-3; 12 nucleotides agree with TRBD2. The CDR3 runs 15 residues. Per the germline V gene, CDR1 is SGHNT and CDR2 is YYREEE (reference sequence). V trimming: 3 bases; J trimming: 8 bases; junction bases outside the gene matches: 7. CDR3 nucleotides: TGTGCCAGCAGCTCGACTAGCGGGGGCCCTGGTACGCAGTATTTT. Its protein product is CASSSTSGGPGTQYF.

This clone appeared a single time. This rearrangement joins TRBV5-5 to TRBJ1-2; a possible D gene is TRBD1 (5 bases). Germline V CDR1 and CDR2: SGHKS, YYEKEE (reference sequence). V was trimmed by 0 bases and J by 2 bases, leaving 8 bases between them. The CDR3 has 14 residues. CDR3 loop: CASSLAAGNYGYTF. Here the CDR3 DNA reads TGTGCCAGCAGCTTGGCGGCAGGGAACTATGGCTACACCTTC.

This clone has a single count. This chain uses TRBV30 with TRBJ1-1; D is unclear. The CDR3 has 11 amino acids. V was clipped by 4 bases and J by 10 bases, with 13 bases between them. Germline CDR1 and CDR2: GTSNPN and SVGIG (reference sequence). DNA of the CDR3: TGTGCCTGGAAGCGCGACCTGGGAGCTTTCTTT. Translation: CAWKRDLGAFF. Using reference TRBV30 and TRBJ1-1 for the parts outside the CDR3, the full variable domain is SQTIHQWPATLVQPVGSPLSLECTVEGTSNPNLYWYRQAAGRGLQLLFYSVGIGQISSEVPQNLSASRPQDRQFILSSKKLLLSDSGFYLCAWKRDLGAFFGQGTRLTVV.

This clone was seen once. J is TRBJ2-5 and V is TRBV9; D may be TRBD2 (6 bases). Germline CDR1 reads SGDLS; CDR2 reads YYNGEE. The CDR3 runs 12 residues. Trimming pared 7 bases from V and 5 bases from J, leaving 12 bases between. The CDR3 protein is CASGAGRETQYF. The CDR3 nucleotides are TGTGCCAGCGGGGCGGGGCGGGAGACCCAGTACTTC.

This sequence joins TRBV5-5 and TRBJ1-3; no reliable D call. V lost 3 bases to trimming and J lost 4 bases, with 8 bases between them. Per the germline V gene, CDR1 is SGHKS and CDR2 is YYEKEE (reference sequence). This CDR3 comprises 13 residues. As DNA, the CDR3 is TGTGCCAGCAGCTCGTTCCAGGGAAACACCATATATTTT. This gives the protein CASSSFQGNTIYF.

V usage is TRBV19 and J usage is TRBJ2-7, with a tentative D call TRBD1 (6 bases). This CDR3 has 15 residues. The germline V gene encodes CDR1 LNHDA and CDR2 SQIVND (reference sequence). V lost 2 bases and J 2 bases, leaving 13 bases between the germline ends. The CDR3 coding sequence is TGTGCCAGTAGTATAACAGGGAACGGTGCCTACGAGCAGTACTTC. Translated: CASSITGNGAYEQYF.

The rearrangement uses TRBV6-6 and TRBJ2-7, with D possibly being TRBD1 (5 bases). The CDR3 runs to 13 residues. V shed 6 bases and J shed 5 bases, with 14 bases lying between them. Germline V gene lookup returns CDR1 MNHNY and CDR2 SVGAGI (reference sequence). CDR3 in amino acids: CASRVTVSDEQYF. DNA of the CDR3: TGTGCCAGCAGGGTGACAGTTTCGGACGAGCAGTACTTC.

This CDR3 is CASSLGTGSPQHF. The CDR3, as DNA: TGTGCCAGCAGCTTAGGCACGGGTTCGCCCCAGCATTTT. The chain couples TRBV7-2 to TRBJ1-5; no clear D. This CDR3 is built from 13 residues. The V gene lost 1 base and the J gene lost 9 bases, with 10 bases spanning the gap. Germline lookup yields CDR1 SGHTA and CDR2 FQGNSA. The whole variable domain, remainder taken from reference TRBV7-2 and TRBJ1-5, is GAGVSQSPSNKVTEKGKDVELRCDPISGHTALYWYRQSLGQGLEFLIYFQGNSAPDKSGLPSDRFSAERTGGSVSTLTIQRTQQEDSAVYLCASSLGTGSPQHFGDGTRLSIL.

In its sample, this clone was seen once. The CDR3 spells CASSILKGGTEAFF. For the CDR3, the DNA is TGTGCCAGTAGTATCCTGAAAGGGGGCACTGAAGCTTTCTTT. The J gene is TRBJ1-1, the V gene TRBV19, with D possibly being TRBD1 (6 bases). The CDR3 is made up of 14 amino acids. Germline CDR1 is LNHDA and CDR2 is SQIVND (reference sequence). V was pared by 3 bases and J by 4 bases, with 12 bases between.

The chain joins TRBV29-1 to TRBJ2-5; D ambiguous. V was trimmed by 5 bases and J by 5 bases, leaving 6 bases between them. The germline V gene encodes CDR1 SQVTM and CDR2 ANQGSEA. CDR3 length: 10 amino acids. DNA of the CDR3: TGCAGCGTTAAGCGCGAGACCCAGTACTTC. This codes for CSVKRETQYF. The full variable domain, with the rest looked up from reference TRBV29-1 and TRBJ2-5, is SAVISQKPSRDICQRGTSLTIQCQVDSQVTMMFWYRQQPGQSLTLIATANQGSEATYESGFVIDKFPISRPNLTFSTLTVSNMSPEDSSIYLCSVKRETQYFGPGTRLLVL.

This sequence joins TRBV2 and TRBJ2-3; 9 bases align to TRBD2. The CDR3 totals 17 residues. Germline-derived CDR1 and CDR2 are SNHLY and FYNNEI. With 3 bases clipped from V and 6 bases from J, the junction kept 13 bases outside the gene matches. CDR3 residues: CASSEDLGGGASDTQYF. The CDR3 region has the DNA TGTGCCAGCAGTGAGGATTTGGGCGGGGGGGCATCGGATACGCAGTATTTT.

V usage is TRBV6-4 and J usage is TRBJ1-5; D gene uncertain. CDR1 is MRHNA and CDR2 is SNTAGT in the germline V gene. V dropped 2 bases and J dropped 0 bases, with 8 bases sitting between them. The CDR3 length is 15 residues. This CDR3 reads CASSDPYYSNQPQHF. Written as DNA, the CDR3 is TGTGCCAGCAGTGACCCGTACTATAGCAATCAGCCCCAGCATTTT.